The T cell receptor (beta chain) described here comes from a study of CD8+ T cells in alopecia areata. Study-wide context: Tofacitinib lasted 6 to 18 months, then 6 months off drug. Findings and caveats of the study: Clonality in lesional scalp, especially alopecia totalis/universalis, exceeded that of normal scalp. In scalp and blood during tofacitinib, many expanded lesional clones persisted.

The treatment denotes: oral pan-JAK inhibitor, 5-10 mg twice daily. The authors extracted RNA and reverse transcribed it into cDNA as the sequencing template. This table comes from immunoSEQ multiplex PCR, and its TCRdb copy is limited to in-frame clones, with some not included. The sample records roughly 210,000 clones, approximately 45% being singletons. The sample holds a few counts of this clone. No antigen is known for it. J was trimmed by 7 bases and V by 5 bases; bases with no gene match: 9. The CDR3 is made up of 15 amino acids. Germline lookup yields CDR1 SNHLY and CDR2 FYNNEI. This sequence joins TRBV2 and TRBJ2-3, with 10 bases lining up with TRBD2. The source is a human donor with alopecia areata. The sample in question was CD4+ T cells sorted from blood, obtained between weeks 36 and 40, from a patient treated with tofacitinib. CDR3 loop: CASSPVAGGLNTQYF. CDR3 nucleotide sequence: TGTGCCAGCAGTCCTGTAGCGGGAGGATTGAATACGCAGTATTTT.